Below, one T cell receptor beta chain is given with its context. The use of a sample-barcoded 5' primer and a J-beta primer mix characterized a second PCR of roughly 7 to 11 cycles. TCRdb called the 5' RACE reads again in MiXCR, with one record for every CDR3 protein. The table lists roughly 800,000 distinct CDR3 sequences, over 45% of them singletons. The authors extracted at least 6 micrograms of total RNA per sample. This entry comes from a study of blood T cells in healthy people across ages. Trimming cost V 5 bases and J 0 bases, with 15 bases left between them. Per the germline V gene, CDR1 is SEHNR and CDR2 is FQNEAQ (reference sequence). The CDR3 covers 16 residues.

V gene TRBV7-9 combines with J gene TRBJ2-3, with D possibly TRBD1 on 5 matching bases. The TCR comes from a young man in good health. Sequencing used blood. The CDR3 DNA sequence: TGTGCCAGCAGCCAAGAGTCCAGGGCAAGCACAGATACGCAGTATTTT. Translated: CASSQESRASTDTQYF.